A selection of T cell receptor beta chains follows, all from one sample in a study of T-cell reconstitution after alpha-beta-depleted transplantation in children. TCRdb re-called the PCR reads through MiXCR, storing one row per CDR3 protein. The table lists just under 350,000 distinct CDR3 sequences, about 16% of them singletons. This sample comprised PBMCs, mostly from graft donor cells, obtained 360 days after TCRalphabeta/CD19-depleted stem cell transplant. The receptors shown here come from a male patient under 10 years old who had a stem cell transplant for acute lymphoblastic leukemia, so the T cells may come from the graft donor. Each CDR3 is given with its conserved first and last residue. A D gene is named only where the DNA matches it firmly. Some rows mark clone size as missing; the rest say once, few, many or name a class of expanded clone.

J gene | clone size | CDR3 length | V gene | D gene | CDR3 protein | CDR3 DNA
TRBJ1-2 | NA | 13 | TRBV10-3 | NA | CAAQKTDDYGYTF | TGTGCCGCGCAGAAGACGGATGACTATGGCTACACCTTC
TRBJ2-1 | few | 16 | TRBV10-3 | NA | CAISEGTPVIDNEQFF | TGTGCCATCAGTGAAGGGACTCCTGTGATTGACAATGAGCAGTTCTTC
TRBJ2-2 | NA | 18 | TRBV4-2 | NA | CASSQDWGSSRDTGELFF | TGTGCCAGCAGCCAAGACTGGGGGTCGAGTAGAGACACCGGGGAGCTGTTTTTT
TRBJ1-2 | few | 14 | TRBV5-6 | NA | CASSLDYSNYGYTF | TGTGCCAGCAGCTTGGACTACAGCAACTATGGCTACACCTTC
TRBJ2-2 | few | 12 | TRBV11-2 | NA | CASSKTPWELFF | TGTGCCAGCAGCAAGACCCCTTGGGAGCTGTTTTTT
TRBJ2-7 | once | 16 | TRBV27 | TRBD2 | CASSLSPLAGVDEQYF | TGTGCCAGCAGTTTATCGCCGCTAGCGGGAGTCGACGAGCAGTACTTC
TRBJ2-7 | NA | 14 | TRBV12-3/TRBV12-4 | TRBD2 | CASSPTSGPYEQYF | TGTGCCAGCAGCCCGACTAGCGGCCCCTACGAGCAGTACTTC
TRBJ2-3 | NA | 20 | TRBV4-1 | TRBD2 | CASSQEPGLAGAWGTDTQYF | TGCGCCAGCAGCCAGGAACCGGGACTAGCGGGAGCTTGGGGCACAGATACGCAGTATTTT
TRBJ2-6 | NA | 14 | TRBV12-3/TRBV12-4 | NA | CASSPYSGANVLTF | TGTGCCAGCAGTCCATACTCTGGGGCCAACGTCCTGACTTTC
TRBJ2-3 | NA | 15 | TRBV27 | TRBD2 | CAIGGVAGVTDTQYF | TGTGCGATAGGCGGGGTAGCGGGAGTCACAGATACGCAGTATTTT